These 27 T cell receptor beta chains were all obtained from the same sample, sequenced in a study of shared clonotypes between healthy human individuals. The protocol was immunoSEQ multiplex PCR, while the TCRdb copy is restricted to in-frame clones and leaves out a portion. The data hold some 630,000 clones, with about 96% observed a single time. Naive CD8 cells lacked CD45RO, underwent positive selection for CCR7 and left out terminally differentiated effector memory CD45RA+ cells. The sequenced sample consisted of naive CD8+ T cells sorted from blood. The receptors derive from a woman between 25 and 40 years old in good health.

The CDR3 coding sequence is TGTGCCAGCAGTATCCTACAGGGGGATACGCAGTATTTT. It specifies CASSILQGDTQYF. The chain links TRBV28 to TRBJ2-3, with TRBD1 identical over 7 bases. CDR1 is MDHEN and CDR2 is SYDVKM in the germline V gene. Trimming removed 5 bases from V and 6 bases from J; junction bases left unmatched: 5. The CDR3 extends over 13 amino acids.

This sequence joins TRBV11-2 and TRBJ2-5; 8 positions agree with TRBD1. This CDR3 region has 15 residues. The V gene end was trimmed by 4 bases and the J gene end by 7 bases; junction bases not matched to a gene: 11. The germline V gene encodes CDR1 SGHAT and CDR2 FQNNGV. The CDR3 is CASSYPPGGAGTQYF. CDR3 in DNA: TGTGCCAGCAGCTACCCACCAGGGGGCGCGGGGACCCAGTACTTC. Combining the CDR3 with reference TRBV11-2 and TRBJ2-5 gives the whole variable domain EAGVAQSPRYKIIEKRQSVAFWCNPISGHATLYWYQQILGQGPKLLIQFQNNGVVDDSQLPKDRFSAERLKGVDSTLKIQPAKLEDSAVYLCASSYPPGGAGTQYFGPGTRLLVL.

This chain connects TRBV5-4 to TRBJ1-2; 7 nucleotides match TRBD1. This CDR3 contains 12 residues. Germline CDR1 and CDR2: SGHNT and YYREEE (reference sequence). Trimming removed 2 bases from V and 7 bases from J; junction bases left unmatched: 2. The CDR3 nucleotides read TGTGCCAGCAGCTTAGGGGGCGGTGGCTACACCTTC. This encodes CASSLGGGGYTF.

V usage is TRBV13 and J usage is TRBJ2-3, with 8 bases identical to TRBD1. The CDR3 has 16 residues. The V gene's germline CDR1 is PRHDT and CDR2 FYEKMQ (reference sequence). J lost 4 bases, V lost 5 bases, and 11 bases had no gene match. The CDR3 DNA reads TGTGCCAGCAGCAAAAGGGGGCAGGGGGCATCAGATACGCAGTATTTT. Translating gives CASSKRGQGASDTQYF.

Remarks on this clone: Other DNA sequences in this sample translate to the same CDR3. The gene calls are TRBV28 and TRBJ2-7, with D unclear. CDR1 is MDHEN and CDR2 is SYDVKM in the germline V gene. The CDR3 runs to 13 residues. The V and J ends lost 3 bases and 0 bases respectively, with 6 bases between them. The CDR3 spells CASSLVSSYEQYF. The CDR3 coding sequence is TGTGCCAGCAGTTTGGTCTCCTCCTACGAGCAGTACTTC.

The chain links TRBV29-1 to TRBJ2-3; no definite D call. Per the germline V gene, CDR1 is SQVTM and CDR2 is ANQGSEA. Trimming stripped 0 bases from V and 3 bases from J, with 16 bases between. This CDR3 is 16 amino acids long. CDR3 in amino acids: CSVEDQGVRLTDTQYF. CDR3 DNA sequence: TGCAGCGTTGAAGATCAAGGTGTCAGATTAACAGATACGCAGTATTTT.

The V gene is TRBV21-1, the J gene TRBJ2-7; the DNA was not used to check the table's D call, TRBD2. TRBV21-1 is flagged as a pseudogene. The CDR3 sequence is 20 residues long. The CDR3: CASSKARGTSGRLRSYEQYF. The CDR3, as DNA: TGTGCCAGCAGCAAAGCTCGGGGGACTAGCGGGAGGCTACGCTCCTACGAGCAGTACTTC.

V and J are TRBV5-1 and TRBJ1-4; 11 positions match TRBD1. This CDR3 has 16 amino acids. The germline V gene encodes CDR1 SGHRS and CDR2 YFSETQ. V was pared by 10 bases and J by 3 bases, with 11 bases of the junction left unmatched. The CDR3 DNA sequence: TGCGCCTCCGGGACAGGGGGTTTTCTAGCTAATGAAAAACTGTTTTTT. The encoded protein is CASGTGGFLANEKLFF.

The chain carries TRBV7-9 and TRBJ1-1; 8 nucleotides line up with TRBD1. V lost 5 bases to trimming and J lost 1 base; unmatched junction nucleotides: 6. CDR1 is SEHNR, CDR2 FQNEAQ, per germline (reference sequence). This CDR3 comprises 15 residues. The CDR3 DNA reads as TGTGCCAGCAGCCATCTAGGACAGGGGAACACTGAAGCTTTCTTT. Protein product: CASSHLGQGNTEAFF.

In DNA, the CDR3 is TGTGCCAGCAGTTTATGGGGAACGATAGCGGGAGCTAATGCAGATACGCAGTATTTT. It specifies CASSLWGTIAGANADTQYF. This rearrangement joins TRBV27 to TRBJ2-3; TRBD2 matches 9 bases. CDR3 length: 19 amino acids. CDR1 is MNHEY, CDR2 SMNVEV, per germline (reference sequence). V was clipped by 1 base and J by 4 bases; unmatched bases: 15.

The chain couples TRBV5-1 to TRBJ2-1; possible D gene TRBD2, 6 bases. This CDR3 spans 15 amino acids. Trimming removed 0 bases from V and 6 bases from J, with 13 bases in between. The germline gives CDR1 SGHRS, CDR2 YFSETQ. The CDR3 is CASSLVGLAPNEQFF. The CDR3 nucleotides read TGCGCCAGCAGCTTGGTAGGTCTAGCGCCCAATGAGCAGTTCTTC.

The chain has TRBV7-2 and TRBJ2-1; no reliable D call. The ends were cut back, 4 bases at V and 9 bases at J, with 13 bases in the middle. The CDR3 length is 13 residues. Germline V gene data show CDR1 as SGHTA and CDR2 as FQGNSA. As DNA, the CDR3 is TGTGCCAGCAGCTCACTGGGTGGTTTTGAGCAGTTCTTC. Protein: CASSSLGGFEQFF.

This chain links TRBV7-8 with TRBJ2-7, with D hard to call. The germline gives CDR1 SGHVS, CDR2 FQNEAQ. The CDR3 runs 15 residues. V lost 5 bases, J lost 4 bases, and 18 bases lay in between. In nucleotides, the CDR3 is TGTGCCAGCAGCCTAGGGCCAAGCGCTGTGTACGAGCAGTACTTC. This codes for CASSLGPSAVYEQYF.

This chain joins TRBV7-8 and TRBJ1-2; D remains unclear. Germline V gene lookup returns CDR1 SGHVS and CDR2 FQNEAQ. CDR3 size: 15 residues. Trimming took off 0 bases at V and 0 bases at J, with 8 bases between the two ends. CDR3 bases: TGTGCCAGCAGCTTAGCGGGGATGGCTAACTATGGCTACACCTTC. Translation: CASSLAGMANYGYTF.

This sequence joins TRBV4-1 and TRBJ2-1, with D perhaps matching TRBD2 (5 bases). The CDR3 is made up of 16 amino acids. V lost 1 base and J lost 2, with 12 bases in between. Germline V CDR1 and CDR2: MGHRA, YSYEKL. The CDR3 DNA is TGCGCCAGCAGCCAAGGGCCTAGCCTCACCTACAATGAGCAGTTCTTC. This gives the protein CASSQGPSLTYNEQFF.

The chain joins TRBV28 to TRBJ2-7; possible D gene TRBD1, 5 bases. Trimming took 2 bases from V and 5 from J, leaving 7 bases between them. Germline-derived CDR1 and CDR2 are MDHEN and SYDVKM. The length of the CDR3 is 12 residues. In DNA, the CDR3 is TGTGCCAGCAGTTTACAGGGCAACGAGCAGTACTTC. As protein: CASSLQGNEQYF.

This chain connects TRBV5-4 to TRBJ1-2; TRBD1 matches at 10 bases. Germline trimming cut 1 base from V and 9 bases from J; bases unmatched to any gene: 15. The CDR3 spans 17 residues. In germline, CDR1 is SGHNT, CDR2 YYREEE (reference sequence). The CDR3 loop reads CASSLLGQGLSARRYTF. The DNA for the CDR3 is TGTGCCAGCAGCTTGCTGGGACAGGGGTTGTCGGCGCGGCGCTACACCTTC.

This chain joins TRBV12-1 and TRBJ1-1. TRBV12-1 is designated a pseudogene. CDR3 length equals 13 residues. As DNA, the CDR3 is TGTGCCAGCAGCTTACCCCCGGGTACTGAAGCTTTCTTT. Its protein is CASSLPPGTEAFF.

This chain's CDR3 is CATTPLVGPNQPQHF. As DNA, the CDR3 is TGTGCCACTACCCCTCTAGTGGGGCCCAATCAGCCCCAGCATTTT. The rearrangement uses TRBV19 and TRBJ1-5; D possibly corresponds to TRBD1 (5 bases). The CDR3 length is 15 residues. V gave up 10 bases and J gave up 3 bases, with 19 bases separating them. Germline V CDR1 and CDR2: LNHDA, SQIVND (reference sequence).

The chain links TRBV5-4 to TRBJ2-1, with 7 bases that match TRBD1. This CDR3 is built from 16 residues. Germline assignment: CDR1 SGHNT and CDR2 YYREEE (reference sequence). The J segment lost 2 bases and the V segment lost 4 bases, leaving 9 bases of the junction unmatched. The CDR3 protein is CASSPDRAIAYNEQFF. The CDR3 DNA reads as TGTGCCAGCAGCCCTGACAGGGCAATCGCCTACAATGAGCAGTTCTTC.

The genes are TRBV2 and TRBJ2-7, with D unresolved. The length of the CDR3 is 13 residues. From germline, CDR1 is SNHLY and CDR2 FYNNEI. Trimming pared 3 bases from V and 2 bases from J, leaving 8 bases between. As DNA, the CDR3 is TGTGCCAGCAGTGACTTAGGCCCCTACGAGCAGTACTTC. This sequence encodes CASSDLGPYEQYF.

The rearrangement joins TRBV4-1 to TRBJ2-6; possibly TRBD2 for D (7 bases). The CDR3 consists of 14 residues. V lost 0 bases and J 13 bases, leaving 13 bases between the germline ends. Germline CDR1 and CDR2: MGHRA and YSYEKL. The CDR3 nucleotides read TGCGCCAGCAGCCAAGAAGAAGGGAGGGGGGTCCTGACTTTC. Protein: CASSQEEGRGVLTF.

The rearrangement links TRBV27 to TRBJ2-7; D is uncertain. Per the germline V gene, CDR1 is MNHEY and CDR2 is SMNVEV (reference sequence). The CDR3 spans 15 residues. Trimming pared 0 bases from V and 3 bases from J, leaving 12 bases between. CDR3 protein: CASSLSRGTIYEQYF. The CDR3 DNA reads as TGTGCCAGCAGTTTATCTCGCGGAACCATCTACGAGCAGTACTTC.

V and J are TRBV30 and TRBJ2-2; 8 bases align to TRBD1. Trimming cost V 8 bases and J 4 bases; bases outside gene matches: 3. The CDR3 spans 12 residues. The germline V gene encodes CDR1 GTSNPN and CDR2 SVGIG (reference sequence). Written as DNA, the CDR3 is TGTGCCACCGACAGGGGCACCGGGGAGCTGTTTTTT. Its protein is CATDRGTGELFF.

The chain has TRBV7-9 and TRBJ2-7; D is ambiguous. CDR1 and CDR2 from the germline V gene are SEHNR and FQNEAQ (reference sequence). The CDR3 contains 14 residues. V was pared by 5 bases and J by 4 bases, with 15 bases between. The CDR3 DNA is TGTGCCAGCAGCCAGTCGGACGGAACGTACGAGCAGTACTTC. Protein product: CASSQSDGTYEQYF.

Details on this clone: Within the sample, other DNA sequences also encode this same CDR3. The chain uses TRBV27 and TRBJ2-1; 7 bases agree with TRBD2. The CDR3 has 15 amino acids. Looked up from germline, CDR1 is MNHEY and CDR2 is SMNVEV (reference sequence). V dropped 2 bases and J dropped 0; count of bases not matched to a gene: 1. The DNA for the CDR3 is TGTGCCAGCAGTTTACGGGGGGTCTCCTACAATGAGCAGTTCTTC. It encodes CASSLRGVSYNEQFF.

CDR3 DNA sequence: TGTGCCAGCAGTTCGGGACTAGCGGGAGGGCCCAACGGGGAGCTGTTTTTT. Translated, it gives CASSSGLAGGPNGELFF. The chain employs TRBV27 and TRBJ2-2; 16 bases align to TRBD2. Trimming at V came to 4 bases and at J to 7 bases, leaving 6 bases not matched to a gene. Germline CDR1 MNHEY, CDR2 SMNVEV (reference sequence). The CDR3 has 17 amino acids.